These 9 T cell receptor beta chains were all obtained from the same sample, sequenced in a study of regulatory T cells in long-lasting Graves disease. As to time point: newly diagnosed GD, antithyroid drugs for less than 3 months. Following extraction of RNA from PBMCs, that RNA was used to make the TCR library. In building TCR beta libraries, iRepertoire HTBI primers were used together with Arm-PCR of CDR3 regions. From the multiplex PCR reads, TCRdb called clonotypes with MiXCR, one entry per CDR3 protein. In the table there are 620,000 or so distinct CDR3 sequences, less than 20% of which are singletons. This sample also appeared in a second study, on T cells in Graves' hyperthyroidism and ophthalmopathy.

The source was peripheral blood mononuclear cells (PBMCs), collected at new diagnosis, from a patient treated with antithyroid drugs. The source is a woman in her twenties or thirties with Graves disease.

This clonotype was seen many times. The chain has TRBV7-2 and TRBJ1-1, with unresolved D. Trimming took 3 bases from V and 2 from J, leaving 4 bases between them. Germline V gene lookup returns CDR1 SGHTA and CDR2 FQGNSA. This CDR3 has 12 residues. CDR3 nucleotides: TGTGCCAGCAGCTTTCCTAACACTGAAGCTTTCTTT. It specifies CASSFPNTEAFF.

The rearrangement links TRBV18 to TRBJ1-5; D not resolved. The germline V gene encodes CDR1 KGHSH and CDR2 LQKENI. The V end lost 3 bases, the J end lost 0 bases, and 12 bases lay between the germline ends. The CDR3 is 16 amino acids. The CDR3 spells CASSPLQVYSNQPQHF. The CDR3 DNA sequence: TGTGCCAGCTCACCGCTACAAGTCTATAGCAATCAGCCCCAGCATTTT.

This clonotype was seen many times. The chain links TRBV11-2 to TRBJ2-1; 13 bases line up with TRBD2. The CDR3 consists of 19 residues. V shed 5 bases and J 3 bases; nucleotides not matched to a gene: 13. Germline assignment: CDR1 SGHAT and CDR2 FQNNGV. CDR3 loop: CASSPPQTSGRIYYNEQFF. The CDR3 DNA is TGTGCCAGCAGCCCCCCCCAGACTAGCGGGAGGATCTACTACAATGAGCAGTTCTTC.

There are a few counts of this clonotype. The J gene is TRBJ2-3, the V gene TRBV6-1; 9 bases agree with TRBD2. CDR1 and CDR2 (germline): MNHNS, SASEGT. Unmatched junction bases numbered 11, after V lost 7 bases and J lost 3 bases. The CDR3 runs 16 residues. The CDR3: CASKEIAGVGTDTQYF. In nucleotides, the CDR3 is TGTGCCAGCAAGGAGATAGCGGGAGTAGGAACAGATACGCAGTATTTT.

V is TRBV5-1 and J is TRBJ1-2; the D is unclear. The V gene's germline CDR1 is SGHRS and CDR2 YFSETQ. This CDR3 spans 15 amino acids. Trimming pared 3 bases from V and 4 bases from J, leaving 16 bases between. CDR3 sequence: CASSWAGEGGYGYTF. DNA of the CDR3: TGCGCCAGCAGCTGGGCCGGCGAGGGCGGCTATGGCTACACCTTC. Based on the CDR3 plus reference TRBV5-1 and TRBJ1-2, the full variable domain is KAGVTQTPRYLIKTRGQQVTLSCSPISGHRSVSWYQQTPGQGLQFLFEYFSETQRNKGNFPGRFSGRQFSNSRSEMNVSTLELGDSALYLCASSWAGEGGYGYTFGSGTRLTVV.

This clonotype was found a few times. The rearrangement uses TRBV20-1 and TRBJ1-5; D uncertain. Germline-derived CDR1 and CDR2 are DFQATT and SNEGSKA (reference sequence). There are 8 residues in the CDR3. This CDR3 reads CSGGPQHF. The CDR3 DNA sequence: TGCTCCGGAGGGCCCCAGCATTTT.

This clonotype came up a few times. The CDR3, as DNA: TGTGCCAGCATAGAGGGTCCCGGGACGCTCTACCTCTATGGCTACACCTTC. Protein: CASIEGPGTLYLYGYTF. The chain has TRBV28 and TRBJ1-2; D is possibly TRBD1 (5 bases). The CDR3 is 17 residues long. Germline V gene lookup returns CDR1 MDHEN and CDR2 SYDVKM. Trimming stripped 7 bases from V and 4 bases from J, with 25 bases between.

This clonotype appeared a few times. The J gene is TRBJ2-7, the V gene TRBV5-1; D unclear. V lost 0 bases, J lost 6 bases, and 13 bases lay in between. Germline-derived CDR1 and CDR2 are SGHRS and YFSETQ. The CDR3 spans 14 residues. CDR3 sequence (DNA): TGCGCCAGCAGCTTGGGGACCCTTCCCTCCGAGCAGTACTTC. Its translation is CASSLGTLPSEQYF.

There are many counts of this clonotype. The rearrangement links TRBV12-3 or TRBV12-4 to TRBJ1-2; weak D call: TRBD1 (5 bases). The germline V and J ends were trimmed by 4 bases and 2 bases, with 8 bases remaining between them. The CDR3 is 13 amino acids. The CDR3 nucleotides read TGTGCCAGCAGTTGGGGGGGGAACTATGGCTACACCTTC. It translates to CASSWGGNYGYTF.